The 19 T cell receptor beta chains in this list originate from one sample, sequenced in a study of blood T cell repertoires in COVID-19. Profiled with immunoSEQ multiplex PCR; TCRdb holds only in-frame clones, not every one. The sample has approximately 200,000 clones, around four fifths seen once; the top ten hold more than 4.5%. Sequenced input: peripheral blood. The receptors originated from a woman in her thirties with acute or convalescent COVID-19.

The chain uses TRBV29-1 and TRBJ2-3; 11 positions match TRBD2. CDR1 SQVTM and CDR2 ANQGSEA come from the germline V gene. The CDR3 runs to 15 residues. V lost 6 bases, J lost 3 bases, and 8 bases stayed unmatched. The CDR3 loop reads CSVTTGTSGTDTQYF. CDR3 nucleotide sequence: TGCAGCGTGACCACCGGGACTAGCGGAACAGATACGCAGTATTTT.

The rearrangement joins TRBV4-2 to TRBJ2-5; 15 nucleotides align to TRBD2. V trimming: 1 base; J trimming: 1 base; junction bases outside the gene matches: 1. This CDR3 comprises 17 residues. Germline values: CDR1 LGHNA, CDR2 YNFKEQ. The CDR3: CASSQGGLAGGQETQYF. CDR3 DNA: TGTGCCAGCAGCCAAGGGGGACTAGCGGGGGGCCAAGAGACCCAGTACTTC.

In its sample, this clone was seen a few times. The chain is built from TRBV6-5 and TRBJ2-1; no reliable D call. The V end was cut by 2 bases, the J end by 8 bases, with 19 bases between. The germline V gene encodes CDR1 MNHEY and CDR2 SVGAGI. This CDR3 region has 16 residues. The CDR3 DNA is TGTGCCAGCAGTTACCGGCGGTTTGGGTCAGAGGATGAGCAGTTCTTC. Amino acids: CASSYRRFGSEDEQFF.

This clone was observed a few times. The rearrangement uses TRBV7-2 and TRBJ1-1; 7 bases fit TRBD1. The CDR3 is 17 residues long. CDR1 and CDR2 from the germline V gene are SGHTA and FQGNSA. The junction had 20 bases not matched to a gene; V was cut back by 5 bases and J by 8 bases. The CDR3 DNA reads as TGTGCCAGCAGCCGGAATGGGGGTCCAGGGGGTCTTTCCGAAGCTTTCTTT. Protein product: CASSRNGGPGGLSEAFF.

The rearrangement links TRBV27 to TRBJ1-5, with a weak D call TRBD1 (5 bases). Trimming removed 2 bases from V and 4 bases from J, with 18 bases in between. Per germline, CDR1 MNHEY and CDR2 SMNVEV (reference sequence). CDR3 length: 17 residues. The CDR3 DNA reads TGTGCCAGCAGTTTAAGGTCAAGGGGTCTCCCGAATCAGCCCCAGCATTTT. Its translation: CASSLRSRGLPNQPQHF.

Points on this clone: Other DNA sequences of this sample code for an identical CDR3. This sequence joins TRBV7-9 and TRBJ2-2; tentative D call: TRBD2 (5 bases). The CDR3 is 15 amino acids. The V end was cut by 3 bases, the J end by 1 base, with 9 bases between. The germline V gene has CDR1 SEHNR and CDR2 FQNEAQ (reference sequence). The CDR3 sequence: CASSFRGLNTGELFF. The CDR3, as DNA: TGTGCCAGCAGCTTCCGAGGGCTGAACACCGGGGAGCTGTTTTTT.

The chain carries TRBV6-5 and TRBJ2-5; TRBD2 is a possible D gene (6 bases). V lost 6 bases to trimming and J lost 9 bases, with 17 bases between them. CDR3 size: 13 residues. Germline V CDR1 and CDR2: MNHEY, SVGAGI. The CDR3 reads CASRPTLGGSQYF. For the CDR3, the DNA is TGTGCCAGCAGGCCTACCCTTGGAGGGTCCCAGTACTTC.

The chain links TRBV25-1 to TRBJ1-1; D is undetermined. Germline V gene data show CDR1 as MGHDK and CDR2 as SYGVNS. The CDR3 covers 14 residues. Trimming took off 1 base at V and 5 bases at J, with 11 bases between the two ends. The CDR3 spells CASSELRDATEAFF. The CDR3 region has the DNA TGTGCCAGCAGTGAATTACGGGATGCGACTGAAGCTTTCTTT.

This clone was detected once. CDR3 DNA: TGCAGCGTTACAGGGAGAGGGAGCACAGATACGCAGTATTTT. Residues: CSVTGRGSTDTQYF. The chain uses TRBV29-1 and TRBJ2-3; weak D call: TRBD1 (6 bases). V lost 5 bases to trimming and J lost 0 bases, with 12 bases between them. CDR1 is SQVTM, CDR2 ANQGSEA, per germline. The CDR3 consists of 14 residues.

The chain has TRBV11-2 and TRBJ1-2; maybe TRBD1 (5 bases). The CDR3 runs to 14 residues. CDR1 and CDR2 (germline): SGHAT, FQNNGV. The ends were cut back, 5 bases at V and 4 bases at J, with 14 bases in the middle. The CDR3 DNA follows: TGTGCCAGCAGCAAATCAGGGTTTGGCTATGGCTACACCTTC. This gives the protein CASSKSGFGYGYTF.

The CDR3 reads CSVWGTGAESYEQYF. The CDR3 DNA follows: TGCAGCGTTTGGGGGACAGGGGCCGAATCCTACGAGCAGTACTTC. The chain recombines TRBV29-1 with TRBJ2-7, with 10 nucleotides matching TRBD1. This CDR3 has 15 residues. The V gene's germline CDR1 is SQVTM and CDR2 ANQGSEA. V shed 5 bases and J 1 base; nucleotides not matched to a gene: 8.

This sequence joins TRBV6-2 or TRBV6-3 and TRBJ2-4; D gene uncertain. V was shortened by 0 bases and J by 6 bases, with 9 bases between the two germline ends. Germline CDR1 and CDR2: MNHEY and SVGEGT. This CDR3 is built from 14 residues. The CDR3 region is CASSYSGPRNIQYF. The DNA for the CDR3 is TGTGCCAGCAGTTACTCGGGCCCAAGAAACATTCAGTACTTC.

This chain uses TRBV5-4 with TRBJ1-1; 8 bases agree with TRBD1. Germline assignment: CDR1 SGHNT and CDR2 YYREEE (reference sequence). This CDR3 is 14 amino acids long. Trimming removed 2 bases from V and 4 bases from J; junction bases left unmatched: 4. The CDR3: CASSLDTGGTEAFF. The CDR3 DNA reads as TGTGCCAGCAGCTTAGATACAGGGGGCACTGAAGCTTTCTTT. Complete variable domain (other parts from reference TRBV5-4 and TRBJ1-1): ETGVTQSPTHLIKTRGQQVTLRCSSQSGHNTVSWYQQALGQGPQFIFQYYREEENGRGNFPPRFSGLQFPNYSSELNVNALELDDSALYLCASSLDTGGTEAFFGQGTRLTVV.

J is TRBJ2-3 and V is TRBV12-3 or TRBV12-4, with 8 bases lining up with TRBD2. J lost 1 base, V lost 11 bases, and 5 bases had no gene match. The CDR3 length is 13 residues. CDR3 region: CASGGGRTDTQYF. The CDR3 DNA sequence: TGTGCCTCGGGCGGGGGGCGCACAGATACGCAGTATTTT.

V is TRBV19 and J is TRBJ2-7, with 8 positions matching TRBD1. The CDR3 covers 15 residues. The germline V gene has CDR1 LNHDA and CDR2 SQIVND (reference sequence). J lost 2 bases, V lost 2 bases, and 5 bases had no gene match. The CDR3 protein is CASSIKGQVTYEQYF. CDR3 nucleotide sequence: TGTGCCAGTAGTATAAAGGGACAGGTTACCTACGAGCAGTACTTC.

The chain combines TRBV28 with TRBJ2-2, with 7 bases identical to TRBD1. V lost 5 bases, J lost 0 bases, and 3 bases stayed unmatched. Germline lookup yields CDR1 MDHEN and CDR2 SYDVKM. The CDR3 is 15 residues long. The CDR3 region is CASSGTVANTGELFF. The CDR3, as DNA: TGTGCCAGCAGTGGGACAGTTGCGAACACCGGGGAGCTGTTTTTT. The variable domain in full, with the rest retrieved from reference TRBV28 and TRBJ2-2, is DVKVTQSSRYLVKRTGEKVFLECVQDMDHENMFWYRQDPGLGLRLIYFSYDVKMKEKGDIPEGYSVSREKKERFSLILESASTNQTSMYLCASSGTVANTGELFFGEGSRLTVL.

This clone was recorded a few times. This CDR3 is CASSLEQTF. In DNA, the CDR3 is TGTGCCAGCAGCTTAGAACAGACCTTC. The V gene is TRBV7-9, the J gene TRBJ1-2, with unresolved D. Trimming stripped 1 base from V and 14 bases from J, with 5 bases between. Germline V CDR1 and CDR2: SEHNR, FQNEAQ (reference sequence). The CDR3 extends over 9 amino acids.

CDR3: CASSHRGRQETQYF. In DNA form, the CDR3 reads TGTGCCAGCAGCCACCGGGGTCGACAAGAGACCCAGTACTTC. V usage is TRBV6-2 or TRBV6-3 and J usage is TRBJ2-5; tentatively, D is TRBD2 (5 bases). Germline V gene data show CDR1 as MNHEY and CDR2 as SVGEGT. CDR3 length: 14 amino acids. Trimming cost V 6 bases and J 2 bases, with 13 bases left between them.

The CDR3 reads CASSWSGSGAKNIQYF. The CDR3 nucleotides are TGTGCCAGCAGTTGGTCCGGTTCGGGGGCCAAAAACATTCAGTACTTC. The V call is TRBV6-6, the J call TRBJ2-4, with a tentative D call TRBD2 (5 bases). The V gene's germline CDR1 is MNHNY and CDR2 SVGAGI (reference sequence). The germline V and J ends were trimmed by 4 bases and 1 base, with 14 bases remaining between them. This CDR3 region has 16 residues.